This T cell receptor (beta chain) is drawn from a study of Graves' ophthalmopathy and Graves' hyperthyroidism. This clonotype has only a few counts. TCR beta CDR3 regions were amplified from RNA transcripts. HTBI primers were employed in first-round RT-PCR, then a second-round multiplex PCR followed. TCRdb used MiXCR to reprocess the multiplex PCR reads, holding one entry per CDR3 protein. The sample has about 230,000 distinct CDR3 sequences; around 45% are singletons. The clonotype was recovered from an adult man with Graves' ophthalmopathy. Specimen: peripheral blood.

The CDR3 nucleotides read TGTGCCAGCAGTTACACTCCCCCCTACGAGCAGTACTTC. As protein: CASSYTPPYEQYF. The J gene is TRBJ2-7, the V gene TRBV6-2 or TRBV6-3; D remains ambiguous. The CDR3 spans 13 residues. The germline V gene encodes CDR1 MNHEY and CDR2 SVGEGT. Trimming shortened V by 2 bases and J by 2 bases, and 7 bases separated the two germline ends.